Below, one T cell receptor beta chain is given with its context. Its antigen remains unknown. This CDR3 comprises 15 residues. The germline CDR1 and CDR2 sequences are MGHRA and YSYEKL. The V end lost 5 bases, the J end lost 0 bases, and 11 bases lay between the germline ends. This entry belongs to a study of blood T cells in healthy people across ages. Study as a whole: Template switching retrieved approximately one barcoded beta molecule for each two T cells.

Whole-study findings and limits: Naive T cell percentage and TCR beta diversity correlated strongly.

Sample-barcoded 5' priming and a J-beta primer mix drove a second PCR of 7 to 11 cycles. A 12-random-nucleotide template-switch adaptor tagged each cDNA molecule. TCRdb reanalysed the 5' RACE reads using MiXCR and keeps one entry per CDR3 protein. The sample carries about 640,000 distinct CDR3 sequences, roughly 50% recorded once. The authors drew around 11 milliliters of peripheral blood from each donor. The sample was blood. This sequence joins TRBV4-1 and TRBJ2-1; D is uncertain. This TCR was recovered from a man aged 60-69 years in good health. The CDR3 nucleotides read TGCGCCAGCAGCTCCGAGACACCCTCCTACAATGAGCAGTTCTTC. Amino acid sequence: CASSSETPSYNEQFF.